The T cell receptor beta chain under discussion was sequenced for a study of CD8 T cells in ankylosing spondylitis. General study points: Disease-linked clones bore a CD8+ phenotype and were relatively rare in peripheral blood. For ankylosing spondylitis blood, a TCR beta motif of several highly homologous variants appeared characteristic. Reactive arthritis synovial fluid and blood were previously reported to contain some motif variants.

Each CDR3 protein is one row after TCRdb ran MiXCR on the 5' RACE reads. The sample has approximately 300,000 distinct CDR3 sequences; around 19% are singletons. The V gene lost 4 bases and the J gene lost 5 bases, with 9 bases spanning the gap. Germline V lookup: CDR1 SGHRS, CDR2 YFSETQ. The CDR3 runs to 12 residues. A word on this clonotype: Antigen: not known.

Sequencing was performed on blood, either unsorted or a sorted T cell fraction (not recorded which). This sequence originates from a male donor with ankylosing spondylitis or in good health (not recorded which). This sequence joins TRBV5-1 and TRBJ1-2; no reliable D call. The CDR3 DNA reads as TGCGCCAGCAGCGAAGACAATTATGGCTACACCTTC. It specifies CASSEDNYGYTF.